This section outlines one T cell receptor (beta chain) sequence together with its context. V was cut by 3 bases and J by 6 bases, with 16 bases left in between. The germline gives CDR1 LGHNA, CDR2 YNFKEQ. This CDR3 has 15 amino acids. This sample is drawn from a study of blood T cell repertoires in COVID-19. For the study at large: Nucleic acid was either cDNA or gDNA, and it came from T cells, B-cell-depleted T cells, or PBMCs.

Cohort 3 donors were reported recovered after two negative PCRs, clearance, or symptom resolution. Clones were read by immunoSEQ multiplex PCR, and TCRdb kept only the in-frame ones, dropping some. The table includes just over 300,000 clones, approximately 85% detected once. This receptor was identified in a man younger than 45 who had recovered from COVID-19. The chain couples TRBV4-2 to TRBJ2-3, with D maybe TRBD2 (5 bases). The specimen sequenced was PBMCs or T cells enriched from blood (not recorded which). In DNA form, the CDR3 reads TGTGCCAGCAGCCAGGGTCGGTTGGGCGGGGATACGCAGTATTTT. Its protein is CASSQGRLGGDTQYF.